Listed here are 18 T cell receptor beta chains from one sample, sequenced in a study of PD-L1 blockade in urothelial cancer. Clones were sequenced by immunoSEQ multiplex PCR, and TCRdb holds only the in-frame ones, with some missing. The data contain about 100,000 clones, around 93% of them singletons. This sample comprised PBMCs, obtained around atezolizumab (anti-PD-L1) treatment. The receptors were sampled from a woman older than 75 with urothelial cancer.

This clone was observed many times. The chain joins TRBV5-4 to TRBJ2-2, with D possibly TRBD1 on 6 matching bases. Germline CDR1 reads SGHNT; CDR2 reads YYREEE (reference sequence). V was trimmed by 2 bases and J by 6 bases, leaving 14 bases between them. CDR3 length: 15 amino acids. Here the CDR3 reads CASSLGGVKAGELFF. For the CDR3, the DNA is TGTGCCAGCAGCTTAGGGGGAGTTAAGGCCGGGGAGCTGTTTTTT.

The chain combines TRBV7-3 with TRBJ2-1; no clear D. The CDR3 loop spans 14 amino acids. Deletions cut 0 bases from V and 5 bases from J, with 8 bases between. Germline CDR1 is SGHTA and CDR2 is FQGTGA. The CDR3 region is CASSLTPQDNEQFF. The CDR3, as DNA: TGTGCCAGCAGCTTAACCCCCCAGGACAATGAGCAGTTCTTC.

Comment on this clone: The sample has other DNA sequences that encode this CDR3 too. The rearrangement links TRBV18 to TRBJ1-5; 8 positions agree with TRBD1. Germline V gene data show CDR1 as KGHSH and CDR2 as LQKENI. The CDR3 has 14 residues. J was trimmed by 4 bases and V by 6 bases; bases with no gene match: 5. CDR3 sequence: CASSPTGGNQPQHF. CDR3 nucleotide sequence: TGTGCCAGCTCGCCCACAGGGGGGAATCAGCCCCAGCATTTT.

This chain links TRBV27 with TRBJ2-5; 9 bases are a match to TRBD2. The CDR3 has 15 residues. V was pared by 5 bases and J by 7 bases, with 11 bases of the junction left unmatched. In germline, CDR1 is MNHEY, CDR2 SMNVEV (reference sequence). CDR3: CASSPSGTSWGTQYF. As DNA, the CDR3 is TGTGCCAGCAGTCCTTCCGGGACTAGCTGGGGGACCCAGTACTTC.

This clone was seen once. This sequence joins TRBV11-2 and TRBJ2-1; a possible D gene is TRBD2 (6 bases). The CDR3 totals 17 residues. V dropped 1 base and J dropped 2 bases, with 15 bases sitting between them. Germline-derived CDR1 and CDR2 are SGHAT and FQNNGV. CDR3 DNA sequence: TGTGCCAGCAGCTTAGTCCCACTAGCCTCGCCCTACAATGAGCAGTTCTTC. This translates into CASSLVPLASPYNEQFF. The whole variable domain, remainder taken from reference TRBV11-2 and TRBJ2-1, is EAGVAQSPRYKIIEKRQSVAFWCNPISGHATLYWYQQILGQGPKLLIQFQNNGVVDDSQLPKDRFSAERLKGVDSTLKIQPAKLEDSAVYLCASSLVPLASPYNEQFFGPGTRLTVL.

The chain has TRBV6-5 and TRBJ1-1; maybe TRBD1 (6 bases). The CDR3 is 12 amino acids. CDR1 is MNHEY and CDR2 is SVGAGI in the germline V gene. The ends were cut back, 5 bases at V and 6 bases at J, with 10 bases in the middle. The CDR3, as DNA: TGTGCCAGCAGTGAAGGGGGAGCTGAAGCTTTCTTT. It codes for CASSEGGAEAFF.

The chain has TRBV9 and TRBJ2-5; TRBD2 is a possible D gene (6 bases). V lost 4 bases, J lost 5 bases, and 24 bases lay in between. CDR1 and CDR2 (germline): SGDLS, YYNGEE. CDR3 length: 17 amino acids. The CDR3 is CASSLGGGASPRETQYF. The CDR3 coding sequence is TGTGCCAGCAGCCTGGGGGGTGGGGCATCACCGAGGGAGACCCAGTACTTC.

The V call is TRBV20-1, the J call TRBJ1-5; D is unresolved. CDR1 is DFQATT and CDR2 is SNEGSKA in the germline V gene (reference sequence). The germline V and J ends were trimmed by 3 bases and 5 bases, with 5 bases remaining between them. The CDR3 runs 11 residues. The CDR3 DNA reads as TGCAGTGCTAGTCGGGATCAGCCCCAGCATTTT. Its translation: CSASRDQPQHF.

CDR3 amino acids: CASSRQPSTDTQYF. The CDR3, as DNA: TGTGCCAGCAGCCGACAGCCTAGCACAGATACGCAGTATTTT. The chain links TRBV2 to TRBJ2-3; D may be TRBD1 (5 bases). Per germline, CDR1 SNHLY and CDR2 FYNNEI. The V end lost 6 bases, the J end lost 0 bases, and 10 bases lay between the germline ends. This CDR3 contains 14 residues.

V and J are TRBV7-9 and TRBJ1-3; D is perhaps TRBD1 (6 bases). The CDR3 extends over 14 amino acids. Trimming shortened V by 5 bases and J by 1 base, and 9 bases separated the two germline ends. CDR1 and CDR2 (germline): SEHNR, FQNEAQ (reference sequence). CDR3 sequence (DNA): TGTGCCAGCAGCCAAACAGGGTCTGGAAACACCATATATTTT. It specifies CASSQTGSGNTIYF.

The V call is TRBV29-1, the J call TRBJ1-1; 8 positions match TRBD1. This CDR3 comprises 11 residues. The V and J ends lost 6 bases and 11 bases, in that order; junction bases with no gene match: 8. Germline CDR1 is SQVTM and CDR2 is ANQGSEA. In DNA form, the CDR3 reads TGCAGCGTCGGTGGACAGGGTGAGGCTTTCTTT. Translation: CSVGGQGEAFF.

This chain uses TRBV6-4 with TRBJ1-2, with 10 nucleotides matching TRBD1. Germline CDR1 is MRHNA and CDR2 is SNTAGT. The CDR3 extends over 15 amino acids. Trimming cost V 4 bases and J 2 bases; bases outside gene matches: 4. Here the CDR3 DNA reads TGTGCCAGCAGTGCGGACAGGGGGAGGAACTATGGCTACACCTTC. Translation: CASSADRGRNYGYTF.

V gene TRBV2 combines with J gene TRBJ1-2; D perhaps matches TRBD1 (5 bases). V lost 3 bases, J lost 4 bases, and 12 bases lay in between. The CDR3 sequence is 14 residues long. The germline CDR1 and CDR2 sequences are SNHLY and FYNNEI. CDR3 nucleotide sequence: TGTGCCAGCAGTGATCCGGGGGGTAGCTATGGCTACACCTTC. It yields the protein CASSDPGGSYGYTF.

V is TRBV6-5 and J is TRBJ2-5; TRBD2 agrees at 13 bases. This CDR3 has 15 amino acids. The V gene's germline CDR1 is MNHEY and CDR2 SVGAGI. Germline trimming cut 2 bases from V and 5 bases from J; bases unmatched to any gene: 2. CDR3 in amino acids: CASSYKTSGRETQYF. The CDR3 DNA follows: TGTGCCAGCAGTTACAAGACTAGCGGGAGGGAGACCCAGTACTTC.

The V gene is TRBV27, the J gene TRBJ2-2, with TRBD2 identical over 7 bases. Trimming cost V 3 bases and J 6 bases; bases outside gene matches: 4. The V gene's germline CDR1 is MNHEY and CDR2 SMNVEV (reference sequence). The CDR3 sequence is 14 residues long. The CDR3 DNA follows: TGTGCCAGCAGTTTGGGGGGAGGGCCCGGGGAGCTGTTTTTT. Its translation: CASSLGGGPGELFF.

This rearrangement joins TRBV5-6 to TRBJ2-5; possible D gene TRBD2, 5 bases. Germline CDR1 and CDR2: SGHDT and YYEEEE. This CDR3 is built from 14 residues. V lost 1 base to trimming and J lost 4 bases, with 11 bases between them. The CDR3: CASSLYNSGETQYF. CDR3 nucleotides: TGTGCCAGCAGCTTGTATAACAGCGGAGAGACCCAGTACTTC.

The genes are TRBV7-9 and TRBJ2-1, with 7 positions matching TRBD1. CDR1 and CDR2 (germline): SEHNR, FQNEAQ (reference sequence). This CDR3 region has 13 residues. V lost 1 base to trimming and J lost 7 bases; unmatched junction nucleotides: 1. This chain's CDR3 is CASSLDRGNEQFF. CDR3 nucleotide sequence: TGTGCCAGCAGCTTAGACAGGGGAAATGAGCAGTTCTTC.

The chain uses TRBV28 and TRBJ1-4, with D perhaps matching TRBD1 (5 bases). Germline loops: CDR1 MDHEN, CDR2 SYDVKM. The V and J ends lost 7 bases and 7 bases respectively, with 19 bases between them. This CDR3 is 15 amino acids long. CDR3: CASIPSGVLGEKLFF. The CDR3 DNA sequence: TGTGCCAGCATTCCCTCGGGGGTTCTGGGTGAAAAACTGTTTTTT.